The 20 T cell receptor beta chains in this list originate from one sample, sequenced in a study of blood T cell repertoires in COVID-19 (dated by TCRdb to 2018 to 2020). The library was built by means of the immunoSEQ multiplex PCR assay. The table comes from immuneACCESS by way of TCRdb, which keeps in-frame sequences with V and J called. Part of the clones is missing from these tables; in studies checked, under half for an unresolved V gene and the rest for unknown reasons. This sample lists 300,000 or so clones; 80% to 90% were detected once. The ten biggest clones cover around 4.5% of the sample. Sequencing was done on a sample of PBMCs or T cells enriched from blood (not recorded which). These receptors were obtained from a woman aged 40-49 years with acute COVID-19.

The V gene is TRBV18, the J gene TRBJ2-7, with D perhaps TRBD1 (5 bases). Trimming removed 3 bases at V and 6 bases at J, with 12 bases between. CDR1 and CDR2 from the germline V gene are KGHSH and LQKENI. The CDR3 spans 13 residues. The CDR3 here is CASSPGRQSEQYF. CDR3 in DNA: TGTGCCAGCTCACCCGGCCGACAGTCCGAGCAGTACTTC.

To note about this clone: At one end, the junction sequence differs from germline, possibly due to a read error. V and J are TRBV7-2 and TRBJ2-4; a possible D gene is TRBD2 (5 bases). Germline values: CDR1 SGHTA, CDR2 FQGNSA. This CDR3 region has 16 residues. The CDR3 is CASSLIASLAQNIQYF. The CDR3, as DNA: TGTGCCAGCAGCTTAATCGCATCGCTAGCCCAAAACATTCAGTACTTC.

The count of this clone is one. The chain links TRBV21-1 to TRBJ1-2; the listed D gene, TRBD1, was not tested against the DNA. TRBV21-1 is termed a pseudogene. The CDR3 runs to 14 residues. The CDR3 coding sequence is TGTGCCAGCAGCAAGGTACAGGAATACTATGGCTACACCTTC. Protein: CASSKVQEYYGYTF.

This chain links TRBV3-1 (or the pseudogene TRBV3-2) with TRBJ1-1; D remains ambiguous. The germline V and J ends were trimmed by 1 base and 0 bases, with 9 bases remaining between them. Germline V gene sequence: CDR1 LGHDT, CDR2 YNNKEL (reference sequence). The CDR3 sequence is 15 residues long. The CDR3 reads CASSQGGSMNTEAFF. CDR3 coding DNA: TGTGCCAGCAGCCAAGGAGGCAGCATGAACACTGAAGCTTTCTTT.

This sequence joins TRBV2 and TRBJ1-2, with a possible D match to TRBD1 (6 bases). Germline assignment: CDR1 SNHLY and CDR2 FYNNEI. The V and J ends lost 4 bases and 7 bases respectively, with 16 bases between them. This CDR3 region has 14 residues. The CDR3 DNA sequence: TGTGCCAGCAGTGGGACAGCCTCCTCTAGTGGCTACACCTTC. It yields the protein CASSGTASSSGYTF.

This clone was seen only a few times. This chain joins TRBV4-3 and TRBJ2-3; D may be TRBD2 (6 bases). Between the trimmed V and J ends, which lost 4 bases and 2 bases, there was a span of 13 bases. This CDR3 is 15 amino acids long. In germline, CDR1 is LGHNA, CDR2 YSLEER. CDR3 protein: CASSPGRVLTDTQYF. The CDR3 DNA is TGCGCCAGCAGCCCCGGGAGAGTACTCACAGATACGCAGTATTTT.

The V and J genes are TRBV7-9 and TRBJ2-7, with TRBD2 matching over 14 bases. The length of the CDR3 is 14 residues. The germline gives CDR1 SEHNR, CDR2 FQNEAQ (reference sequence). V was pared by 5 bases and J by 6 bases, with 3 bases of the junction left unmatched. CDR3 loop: CASSPGLAGGEQYF. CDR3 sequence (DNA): TGTGCCAGCAGCCCTGGACTAGCGGGAGGCGAGCAGTACTTC.

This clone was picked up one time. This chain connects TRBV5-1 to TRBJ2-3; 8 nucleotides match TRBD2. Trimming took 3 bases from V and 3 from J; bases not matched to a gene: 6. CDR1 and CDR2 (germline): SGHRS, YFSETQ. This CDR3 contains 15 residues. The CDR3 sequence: CASSYLAGPTDTQYF. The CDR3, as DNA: TGCGCCAGCAGCTACCTAGCGGGTCCAACAGATACGCAGTATTTT.

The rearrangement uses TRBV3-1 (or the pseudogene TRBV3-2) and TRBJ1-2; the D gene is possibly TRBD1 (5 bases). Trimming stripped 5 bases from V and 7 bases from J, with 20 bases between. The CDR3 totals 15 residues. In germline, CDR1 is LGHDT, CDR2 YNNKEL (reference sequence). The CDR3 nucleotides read TGTGCCAGCAGCTTTACAGCATCAGGGTCGGGTGGCTACACCTTC. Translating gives CASSFTASGSGGYTF.

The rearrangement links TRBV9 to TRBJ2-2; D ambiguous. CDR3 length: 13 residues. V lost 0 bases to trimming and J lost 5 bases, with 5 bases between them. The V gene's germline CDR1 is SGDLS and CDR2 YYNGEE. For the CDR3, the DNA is TGTGCCAGCAGCGTAGGCGCGACCGGGGAGCTGTTTTTT. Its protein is CASSVGATGELFF. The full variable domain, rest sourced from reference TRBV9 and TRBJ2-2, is DSGVTQTPKHLITATGQRVTLRCSPRSGDLSVYWYQQSLDQGLQFLIQYYNGEERAKGNILERFSAQQFPDLHSELNLSSLELGDSALYFCASSVGATGELFFGEGSRLTVL.

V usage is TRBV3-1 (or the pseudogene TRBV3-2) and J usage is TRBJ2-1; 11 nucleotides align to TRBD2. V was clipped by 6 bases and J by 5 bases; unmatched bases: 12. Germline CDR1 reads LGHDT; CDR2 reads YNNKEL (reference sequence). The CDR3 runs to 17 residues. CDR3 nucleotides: TGTGCCAGCAGTCTCTTACCGGGACTAGCGGTAAACAATGAGCAGTTCTTC. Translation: CASSLLPGLAVNNEQFF.

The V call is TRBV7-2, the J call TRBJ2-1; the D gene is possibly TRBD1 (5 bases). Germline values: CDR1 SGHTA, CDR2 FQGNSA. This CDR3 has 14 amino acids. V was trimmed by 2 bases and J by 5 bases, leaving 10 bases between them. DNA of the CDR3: TGTGCCAGCAGCTTATTCCCACAGGACAATGAGCAGTTCTTC. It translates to CASSLFPQDNEQFF.

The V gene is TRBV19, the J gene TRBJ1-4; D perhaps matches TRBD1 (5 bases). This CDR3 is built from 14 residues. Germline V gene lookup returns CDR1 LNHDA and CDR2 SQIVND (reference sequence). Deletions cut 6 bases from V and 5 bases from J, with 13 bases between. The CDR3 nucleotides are TGTGCCAGTAGGATGGGGGGGAAGAATGAAAAACTGTTTTTT. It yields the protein CASRMGGKNEKLFF.

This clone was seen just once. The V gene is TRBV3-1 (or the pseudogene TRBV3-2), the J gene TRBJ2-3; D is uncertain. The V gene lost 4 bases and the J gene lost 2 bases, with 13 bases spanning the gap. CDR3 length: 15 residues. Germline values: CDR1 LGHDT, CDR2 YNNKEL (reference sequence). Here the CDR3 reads CASSLRLSPTDTQYF. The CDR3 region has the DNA TGTGCCAGCAGCCTGAGACTCAGCCCCACAGATACGCAGTATTTT.

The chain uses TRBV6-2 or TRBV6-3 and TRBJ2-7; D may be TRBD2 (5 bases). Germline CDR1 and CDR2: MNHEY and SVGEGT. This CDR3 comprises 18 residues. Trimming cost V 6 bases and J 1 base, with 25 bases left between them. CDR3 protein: CASSPSAPRGDRSYEQYF. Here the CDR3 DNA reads TGTGCCAGCAGCCCCTCTGCACCCCGGGGAGATAGGTCCTACGAGCAGTACTTC.

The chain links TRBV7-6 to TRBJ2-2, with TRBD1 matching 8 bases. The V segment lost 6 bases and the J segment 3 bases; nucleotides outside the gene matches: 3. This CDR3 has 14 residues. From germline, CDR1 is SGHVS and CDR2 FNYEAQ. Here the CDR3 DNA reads TGTGCCAGCAGGAACAGGGGGGACACCGGGGAGCTGTTTTTT. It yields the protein CASRNRGDTGELFF.

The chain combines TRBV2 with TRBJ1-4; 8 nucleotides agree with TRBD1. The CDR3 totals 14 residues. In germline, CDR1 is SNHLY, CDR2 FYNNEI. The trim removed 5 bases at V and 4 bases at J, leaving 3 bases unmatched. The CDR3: CASSSQGGNEKLFF. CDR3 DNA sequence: TGTGCCAGCAGTTCACAGGGGGGTAATGAAAAACTGTTTTTT.

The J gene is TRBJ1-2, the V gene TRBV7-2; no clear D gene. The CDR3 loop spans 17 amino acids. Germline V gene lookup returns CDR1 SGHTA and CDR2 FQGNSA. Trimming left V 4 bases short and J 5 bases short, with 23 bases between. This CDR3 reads CASSSLDRPIGRYGYTF. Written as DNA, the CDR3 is TGTGCCAGCAGCTCCCTGGACCGTCCGATCGGGAGATATGGCTACACCTTC.

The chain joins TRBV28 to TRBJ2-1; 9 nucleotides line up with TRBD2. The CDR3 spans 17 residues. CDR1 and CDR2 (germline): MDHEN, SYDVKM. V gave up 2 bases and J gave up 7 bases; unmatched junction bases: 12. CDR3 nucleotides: TGTGCCAGCAGTTTAACAGCGGGAGGATTAAACCGGAATGAGCAGTTCTTC. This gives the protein CASSLTAGGLNRNEQFF. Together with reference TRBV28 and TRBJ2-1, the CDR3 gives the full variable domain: DVKVTQSSRYLVKRTGEKVFLECVQDMDHENMFWYRQDPGLGLRLIYFSYDVKMKEKGDIPEGYSVSREKKERFSLILESASTNQTSMYLCASSLTAGGLNRNEQFFGPGTRLTVL.

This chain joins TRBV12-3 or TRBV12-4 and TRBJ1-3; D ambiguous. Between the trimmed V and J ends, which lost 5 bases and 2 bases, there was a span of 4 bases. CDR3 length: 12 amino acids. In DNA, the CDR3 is TGTGCCAGCAGTCTACCTGGAAACACCATATATTTT. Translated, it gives CASSLPGNTIYF.